This TCR beta chain was retrieved from a study of yellow fever vaccine responses in identical twins. As regards this clonotype: Its antigen is currently unknown.

Whole-study findings and limits: Twins reportedly had a vaccine T cell response that seemed partly convergent, partly personalized.

Germline-derived CDR1 and CDR2 are SGHNT and YENEEA. This CDR3 region has 17 residues. The V gene end was trimmed by 5 bases and the J gene end by 7 bases; junction bases not matched to a gene: 13. MiXCR, applied by TCRdb to the RT-PCR reads, yields one record per CDR3 protein. Found here are several thousand distinct CDR3 sequences, around 83% of them singletons; the top ten hold more than 0.95%. The receptor was derived from a woman aged 18-29 years who received the yellow fever vaccine. The sample consisted of T cells from blood (PBMCs), unsorted or a sorted subset (not recorded which), taken before or after yellow fever vaccination (not recorded which). The V gene is TRBV11-3, the J gene TRBJ2-1; 11 nucleotides align to TRBD1. The CDR3 spells CASSRFGTGGVLNEQFF. DNA of the CDR3: TGTGCCAGCAGCAGATTCGGGACAGGGGGAGTACTGAATGAGCAGTTCTTC.